The sequence of this T cell receptor (beta chain) was determined in a study of shared clonotypes between healthy human individuals (dated by TCRdb to between 2020 and 2021). About the investigation overall: A couple of women and a few men aged 18 to 49 years were included in the cohort. For each donor, three plates each were used for CD4 naive and CD4 memory, two plates were used for CD8 naive, and one plate was used for CD8 memory. To estimate repertoire size and how much clonotype sharing occurs between individuals, the study deeply sequenced the blood TCR repertoires of five healthy adults. Leukapheresis yielded between about 0.94 and 9.5 billion PBMCs per donor. To increase sequencing depth and limit assay-specific biases, TCR repertoire library preparation and sequencing were carried out by different laboratories using diverse techniques.

Healthy HIV-negative adults with no recently reported acute infections or vaccinations were included as donors. All donors were Caucasian adults living in Nashville, Tennessee, USA. CD4+ T cells were enriched by magnetic negative selection, after which naive cells were positively selected on CD45RA and the negative fraction was taken as the memory subset. Blood was obtained by leukapheresis, after which PBMCs were separated by Ficoll-Histopaque density gradient centrifugation and cryopreserved in liquid nitrogen vapor phase. Analytical flow cytometry was used to check the purity and quantity of each magnetically sorted T cell population. Genomic DNA was isolated from every sorted fraction and measured by UV absorbance on a Nanodrop 2000c. For this clone: Its antigen is not yet known. No base-level quality is on record; no much larger clone is a single base apart.

CDR1 and CDR2 are read off the germline V gene as SGHAT and FQNNGV. The CDR3 has 17 amino acids, counting the end cysteine and phenylalanine. Just CDR3 DNA is preserved here, 51 bases in frame from base 1. V has 3 bases trimmed and J has 1 base trimmed; junction bases matching no gene number 5. The full study reports these points: Compared with non-shared clonotypes, clonotypes shared by all four sorted-subset donors had higher generation probabilities. Larger estimated clonotype richness was generally found for naive subsets than for memory subsets. The small number of donors limited the genetic and exposure-history diversity represented. Pairwise subsampling indicated that sequencing depth was expected to affect the degree of clonotype sharing among donors. Incomplete sequencing was indicated by rarefaction of sorted-subset datasets, despite the large sequencing depth. When several donors were compared, the shared fraction of clonotypes was about 5% for naive CD4, over 3% for naive CD8, 2.3% for memory CD4, and 0.35% to 0.4% for memory CD8. Only blood was sampled, and tissue TCR repertoires likely differ from those in blood.

TCR CDR3 regions were amplified from genomic DNA by multiplex PCR using the deep immunoSEQ assay. For each cell subset, the extracted genomic DNA was distributed evenly across all wells of several immunoSEQ 96-well plates, and each plate served as one replicate. Each replicate PCR for sorted subsets received around 0.2 ug genomic DNA, equal to roughly 29,000 T cell genomes. Purified libraries were quantified with a Qubit 3.0 fluorometer, sized on a Bioanalyzer 2100, and re-quantified with the KAPA Library Quantification kit. Every immunoSEQ 96-well plate was sequenced on a dedicated single-read 150-cycle Illumina NextSeq 550 flow cell. In the paper's pipeline: Because the immunoSEQ output included only junctional sequences and no quality scores, the filtering could not be the same as the filtering used for full-length reads. Sequences were annotated with PyIR, a Python wrapper for IgBLAST v1.9, and V/J genes and CDR3 were assigned using IMGT germline references. Any read was removed if the V/J assignment was weak (E-value above 1e-6), the CDR3 was missing, or the read contained stop codons, out-of-frame junctions, or ambiguous translated residues. V3J clonotypes were defined as sequences sharing an identical inferred V gene, J gene, and CDR3 amino acid sequence. To compute the percentage overlap between repertoires, the number of shared unique clonotypes was divided by the size of the smaller repertoire. Three approaches were used to assess repertoire richness: RTK rarefaction, the Chao1 estimator, and Recon v2.1 estimates of unobserved clonotypes. Generation probabilities were computed with OLGA for all TCRbeta clonotypes obtained by the gDNA method from several donors. TCRdb holds this immuneACCESS table with in-frame rearrangements only. Some clones are missing; in checked studies, unresolved V genes explain under half, and the rest has no known cause. V and J calls plus clone size are reproduced from that table; the DNA served to infer D and trimming. This sample holds 2 million to 2.5 million clones; 95% were observed only once. The ten biggest clones cover more than 0.1% of the sample.

Sequencing was done on a sample of naive CD4+ T cells sorted from blood. The cell subset or site tag for this specimen amounts to: CD45RA+ positively selected. The sequence was collected from a man between 18 and 29 years old in good health. The V and J genes are TRBV11-2 and TRBJ2-5; TRBD2 matches 13 bases in the middle. The DNA sequence is as follows: TGTGCCAGCAGCTTTACTAGCGGGGGGGGTCTCCAAGAGACCCAGTACTTC. This sequence encodes CASSFTSGGGLQETQYF.